Below are 18 T cell receptor beta chains sequenced from a single sample in a study of blood T cell repertoires in COVID-19. Method: immunoSEQ multiplex PCR; TCRdb's copy keeps in-frame clones and lacks some. The table lists some 300,000 clones, almost 90% of them singletons, with around 4.4% in the top ten. Sequenced material: PBMCs or T cells enriched from blood (not recorded which). The receptors come from a woman in her late teens or twenties with acute COVID-19.

V usage is TRBV9 and J usage is TRBJ1-1; 9 positions agree with TRBD1. CDR1 is SGDLS and CDR2 is YYNGEE in the germline V gene. The V and J ends lost 5 bases and 4 bases, in that order; junction bases with no gene match: 12. CDR3 length equals 16 residues. CDR3 loop: CASSAGTGTRVTEAFF. In DNA, the CDR3 is TGTGCCAGCAGTGCGGGGACAGGGACCCGAGTCACTGAAGCTTTCTTT.

The chain couples TRBV3-1 (or the pseudogene TRBV3-2) to TRBJ2-7, with D possibly matching TRBD1 (5 bases). Germline-derived CDR1 and CDR2 are LGHDT and YNNKEL (reference sequence). V was trimmed by 4 bases and J by 0 bases, leaving 16 bases between them. The CDR3 consists of 16 residues. The CDR3 DNA reads as TGTGCCAGCAGCCGAAGCCCCCTCAGGGACTCCTACGAGCAGTACTTC. This translates into CASSRSPLRDSYEQYF.

The V and J genes are TRBV18 and TRBJ1-1; possible D gene TRBD1, 5 bases. CDR3 length: 15 amino acids. The ends were cut back, 3 bases at V and 4 bases at J, with 15 bases in the middle. The germline V gene encodes CDR1 KGHSH and CDR2 LQKENI. CDR3 nucleotides: TGTGCCAGCTCACCTCAGATAGACAGACCCACTGAAGCTTTCTTT. It yields the protein CASSPQIDRPTEAFF.

Notes on this clone: This sample includes further DNA sequences coding for the same CDR3. This chain links TRBV9 with TRBJ2-3, with no clear D. Trimming stripped 0 bases from V and 4 bases from J, with 6 bases between. Germline loops: CDR1 SGDLS, CDR2 YYNGEE. The CDR3 contains 13 residues. CDR3 nucleotides: TGTGCCAGCAGCGTAGGTTTAGCAGATACGCAGTATTTT. Encoded protein: CASSVGLADTQYF.

The chain joins TRBV6-5 to TRBJ1-1, with D unresolved. The CDR3 consists of 14 residues. Trimming took off 2 bases at V and 7 bases at J, with 14 bases between the two ends. The germline CDR1 and CDR2 sequences are MNHEY and SVGAGI. CDR3 sequence reads: CASSYDLTKVEAFF. The CDR3 DNA sequence: TGTGCCAGCAGTTACGACTTAACCAAGGTTGAAGCTTTCTTT.

This clone appeared once. This chain links TRBV9 with TRBJ2-2; D ambiguous. V lost 0 bases and J lost 1, with 4 bases in between. This CDR3 comprises 14 residues. Germline V lookup: CDR1 SGDLS, CDR2 YYNGEE. This CDR3 is CASSVAGNTGELFF. The CDR3 coding sequence is TGTGCCAGCAGCGTAGCAGGGAACACCGGGGAGCTGTTTTTT.

V is TRBV10-1 and J is TRBJ2-2; no definite D call. Trimming pared 1 base from V and 3 bases from J, leaving 9 bases between. Per germline, CDR1 WNHNN and CDR2 SYGVQD (reference sequence). This CDR3 comprises 15 residues. CDR3 nucleotides: TGCGCCAGCAGTGAGTGGCAGAAAGACACCGGGGAGCTGTTTTTT. The encoded protein is CASSEWQKDTGELFF.

The chain has TRBV11-3 and TRBJ2-7, with 8 bases fitting TRBD1. Germline V gene data show CDR1 as SGHNT and CDR2 as YENEEA. The CDR3 consists of 13 residues. The trim removed 5 bases at V and 2 bases at J, leaving 2 bases unmatched. CDR3 DNA sequence: TGTGCCAGCAGCCACAGGGGGACCTACGAGCAGTACTTC. The encoded protein is CASSHRGTYEQYF.

The CDR3 sequence is CSVEEGTSLEQYF. The CDR3 DNA sequence: TGCAGCGTTGAAGAGGGGACTAGCCTCGAGCAGTACTTC. J is TRBJ2-7 and V is TRBV29-1; 9 bases agree with TRBD2. This CDR3 comprises 13 residues. Germline loops: CDR1 SQVTM, CDR2 ANQGSEA. Trimming at V came to 0 bases and at J to 6 bases, leaving 3 bases not matched to a gene.

The chain is built from TRBV14 and TRBJ2-2; 7 nucleotides align to TRBD1. Germline trimming cut 1 base from V and 12 bases from J; bases unmatched to any gene: 8. The length of the CDR3 is 14 residues. Germline values: CDR1 SGHDN, CDR2 FVKESK. The chain's CDR3 is CASSQGIRQGQLFF. CDR3 nucleotides: TGTGCCAGCAGCCAAGGGATTCGACAGGGACAGCTGTTTTTT.

The chain has TRBV28 and TRBJ1-2; 11 bases are a match to TRBD1. Germline V gene sequence: CDR1 MDHEN, CDR2 SYDVKM. The CDR3 sequence is 16 residues long. Trimming took 5 bases from V and 3 from J; bases not matched to a gene: 8. CDR3 sequence: CASSPPGQGGDYGYTF. The CDR3 DNA reads as TGTGCCAGCAGTCCGCCGGGACAGGGGGGGGACTATGGCTACACCTTC.

The rearrangement joins TRBV5-1 to TRBJ2-5, with D possibly matching TRBD2 (6 bases). Germline lookup yields CDR1 SGHRS and CDR2 YFSETQ. V lost 4 bases to trimming and J lost 1 base, with 14 bases between them. There are 15 residues in the CDR3. The CDR3 DNA follows: TGCGCCAGCAGCCCCATGGGAGGCTCCCAAGAGACCCAGTACTTC. Encoded protein: CASSPMGGSQETQYF.

V usage is TRBV28 and J usage is TRBJ1-2, with 7 bases fitting TRBD1. Germline V CDR1 and CDR2: MDHEN, SYDVKM. This CDR3 spans 15 amino acids. Trimming took 4 bases from V and 5 from J; bases not matched to a gene: 10. CDR3 DNA sequence: TGTGCCAGCAGTTCTGGACAGGCCCTTTTTTATGGCTACACCTTC. Protein product: CASSSGQALFYGYTF.

The chain employs TRBV14 and TRBJ2-5, with 9 bases identical to TRBD1. This CDR3 contains 13 residues. Germline V gene data show CDR1 as SGHDN and CDR2 as FVKESK. The V and J ends lost 6 bases and 6 bases, in that order; junction bases with no gene match: 5. The CDR3 sequence: CASRRTGGQTQYF. The CDR3 bases are TGTGCCAGCAGACGAACAGGGGGCCAGACCCAGTACTTC.

The CDR3 DNA is TGTGCCAGCAGTGATTTAGCGGGGGCAACAGGCTATGAGCAGTTCTTC. Protein: CASSDLAGATGYEQFF. This sequence joins TRBV6-1 and TRBJ2-1, with 9 bases matching TRBD2. V was pared by 3 bases and J by 8 bases, with 11 bases of the junction left unmatched. This CDR3 is built from 16 residues. Germline V gene lookup returns CDR1 MNHNS and CDR2 SASEGT.

The chain employs TRBV5-1 and TRBJ2-3; D gene ambiguous. Trimming cost V 0 bases and J 4 bases, with 3 bases left between them. This CDR3 has 12 residues. In germline, CDR1 is SGHRS, CDR2 YFSETQ. Written as DNA, the CDR3 is TGCGCCAGCAGCTTGGACTCAGATACGCAGTATTTT. It codes for CASSLDSDTQYF.

V and J are TRBV5-1 and TRBJ2-7; TRBD1 agrees at 10 bases. The germline CDR1 and CDR2 sequences are SGHRS and YFSETQ. CDR3 length: 14 amino acids. With V trimmed by 4 bases and J by 7 bases, 8 bases remained unmatched. The chain's CDR3 is CASSQGQGMGEQYF. Here the CDR3 DNA reads TGCGCCAGCAGCCAGGGACAGGGGATGGGGGAGCAGTACTTC. The full variable domain, rest sourced from reference TRBV5-1 and TRBJ2-7, is KAGVTQTPRYLIKTRGQQVTLSCSPISGHRSVSWYQQTPGQGLQFLFEYFSETQRNKGNFPGRFSGRQFSNSRSEMNVSTLELGDSALYLCASSQGQGMGEQYFGPGTRLTVT.

This chain's CDR3 is CASSPRSGIDRHEQYF. CDR3 nucleotides: TGTGCCAGCTCACCTCGTTCCGGGATAGATCGCCACGAGCAGTACTTC. This chain uses TRBV18 with TRBJ2-7, with D tentatively TRBD2 (5 bases). V dropped 3 bases and J dropped 5 bases, with 20 bases sitting between them. Germline V gene data show CDR1 as KGHSH and CDR2 as LQKENI. CDR3 size: 16 residues.